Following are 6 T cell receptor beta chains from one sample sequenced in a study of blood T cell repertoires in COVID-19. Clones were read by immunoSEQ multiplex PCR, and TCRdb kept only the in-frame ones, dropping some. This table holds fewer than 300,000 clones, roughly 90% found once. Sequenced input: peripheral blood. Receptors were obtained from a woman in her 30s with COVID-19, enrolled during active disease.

The CDR3 protein is CASSSPSSGDRVNEKLFF. CDR3 in DNA: TGTGCCAGCAGTAGTCCTTCCTCGGGGGACAGGGTGAATGAAAAACTGTTTTTT. The chain couples TRBV28 to TRBJ1-4; 9 nucleotides line up with TRBD1. This CDR3 has 18 residues. Trimming took 5 bases from V and 5 from J; bases not matched to a gene: 15. CDR1 and CDR2 from the germline V gene are MDHEN and SYDVKM.

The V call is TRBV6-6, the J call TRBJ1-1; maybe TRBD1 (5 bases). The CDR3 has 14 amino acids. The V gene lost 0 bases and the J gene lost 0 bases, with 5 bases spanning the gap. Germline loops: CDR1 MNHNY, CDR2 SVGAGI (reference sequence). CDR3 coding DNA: TGTGCCAGCAGTTACTCAGGGGTGAACACTGAAGCTTTCTTT. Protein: CASSYSGVNTEAFF.

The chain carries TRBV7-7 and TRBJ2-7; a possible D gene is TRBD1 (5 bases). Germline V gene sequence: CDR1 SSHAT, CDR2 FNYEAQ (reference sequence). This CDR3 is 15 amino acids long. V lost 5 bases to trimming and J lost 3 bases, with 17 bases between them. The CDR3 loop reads CASSLRTGNDYEQYF. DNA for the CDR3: TGTGCCAGCAGCCTACGCACAGGAAACGACTACGAGCAGTACTTC.

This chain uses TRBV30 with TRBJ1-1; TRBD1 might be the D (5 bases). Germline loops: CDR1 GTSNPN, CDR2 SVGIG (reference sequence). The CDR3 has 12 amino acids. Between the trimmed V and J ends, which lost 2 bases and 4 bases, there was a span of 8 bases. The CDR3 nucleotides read TGTGCCTGGAGTCGACAGTCCACTGAAGCTTTCTTT. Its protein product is CAWSRQSTEAFF.

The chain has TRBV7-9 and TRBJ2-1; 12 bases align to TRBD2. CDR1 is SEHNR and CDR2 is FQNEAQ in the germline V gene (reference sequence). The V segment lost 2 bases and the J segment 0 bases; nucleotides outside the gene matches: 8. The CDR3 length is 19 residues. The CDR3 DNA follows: TGTGCCAGCAGCTTAACTAGCGGGAGGCCTCGGGCCTCCTACAATGAGCAGTTCTTC. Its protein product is CASSLTSGRPRASYNEQFF.

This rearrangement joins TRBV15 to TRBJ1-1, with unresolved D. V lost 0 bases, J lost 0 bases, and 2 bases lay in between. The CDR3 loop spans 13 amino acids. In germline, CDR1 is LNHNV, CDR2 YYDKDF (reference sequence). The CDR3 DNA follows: TGTGCCACCAGCAGAGACGTGAACACTGAAGCTTTCTTT. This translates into CATSRDVNTEAFF. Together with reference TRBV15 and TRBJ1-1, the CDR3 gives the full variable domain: DAMVIQNPRYQVTQFGKPVTLSCSQTLNHNVMYWYQQKSSQAPKLLFHYYDKDFNNEADTPDNFQSRRPNTSFCFLDIRSPGLGDTAMYLCATSRDVNTEAFFGQGTRLTVV.